The entry below gives a single T cell receptor beta chain sequence along with its context. The source of the sample is a study of hypomethylating agent response in myelodysplastic syndrome. Overall study: Of patients, about 75% of the 11 got azacitidine and 3 of 11 decitabine.

The CDR3 is 15 amino acids. Trimming took off 5 bases at V and 1 base at J, with 14 bases between the two ends. Per germline, CDR1 MDHEN and CDR2 SYDVKM. Sequencing was performed with immunoSEQ multiplex PCR; in TCRdb, only in-frame clones are kept and a portion is missing. The sample lists about 6,200 clones, 65% to 85% occurring once. This specimen consisted of bone marrow, obtained before or after starting hypomethylating agent treatment for myelodysplastic syndrome (not recorded which). The origin of this receptor is a human donor with myelodysplastic syndrome. J is TRBJ1-1 and V is TRBV28, with D hard to call. Written as DNA, the CDR3 is TGTGCCAGCAGTGCCAGGAGGACCGGGAACACTGAAGCTTTCTTT. The encoded protein is CASSARRTGNTEAFF.